Listed below are T cell receptor beta chains from one sample, sequenced in a study of cytomegalovirus exposure and HLA in healthy donors. Produced via immunoSEQ multiplex PCR; TCRdb's table is partial and in-frame only. Its table records more than 95,000 clones. Material: PBMCs. Source of these receptors: a man between 40 and 49 years old in good health and CMV-seronegative. Both conserved end residues are part of each CDR3. The D gene is left open where the match is weak.

d_gene	len	j_gene	v_gene	CDR3aa	CDR3nt
TRBD2	14	TRBJ2-5	TRBV10-2	CASRNKAGQETQYF	TGCGCCAGCAGGAACAAAGCGGGGCAAGAGACCCAGTACTTC
-	16	TRBJ2-5	TRBV5-4	CASSQVRGATQETQYF	TGTGCCAGCAGCCAAGTACGGGGGGCCACCCAAGAGACCCAGTACTTC
TRBD1	15	TRBJ2-1	TRBV19	CASSSRQGVHNEQFF	TGTGCCAGTAGTAGTCGACAGGGAGTCCACAATGAGCAGTTCTTC
-	15	TRBJ2-7	TRBV6-6	CASTKGPALSYEQYF	TGTGCCAGCACAAAGGGGCCCGCTCTCTCCTACGAGCAGTACTTC
TRBD2	14	TRBJ2-6	TRBV25-1	CASSEAGGANVLTF	TGTGCCAGCAGTGAGGCGGGAGGCGCCAACGTCCTGACTTTC
-	16	TRBJ1-4	TRBV7-9	CASRPDRRNTNEKLFF	TGTGCCAGCAGACCCGACAGGCGGAACACTAATGAAAAACTGTTTTTT
-	14	TRBJ1-6	TRBV9	CASSPFLYNSPLHF	TGTGCCAGCAGCCCGTTTCTCTATAATTCACCCCTCCACTTT
-	11	TRBJ2-7	TRBV20-1	CSASQGNEQYF	TGCAGTGCATCTCAGGGGAACGAGCAGTACTTC
TRBD2	15	TRBJ2-7	TRBV7-2	CASSRLAERSYEQYF	TGTGCCAGCAGCAGACTAGCGGAAAGATCCTACGAGCAGTACTTC
TRBD2	19	TRBJ2-1	TRBV6-1	CASSDVKASGMGVYNEQFF	TGTGCCAGCAGTGACGTAAAGGCTAGCGGGATGGGGGTCTACAATGAGCAGTTCTTC
TRBD1	15	TRBJ2-7	TRBV28	CASSLRRQGYYEQYF	TGTGCCAGCAGTTTAAGACGACAGGGGTACTACGAGCAGTACTTC